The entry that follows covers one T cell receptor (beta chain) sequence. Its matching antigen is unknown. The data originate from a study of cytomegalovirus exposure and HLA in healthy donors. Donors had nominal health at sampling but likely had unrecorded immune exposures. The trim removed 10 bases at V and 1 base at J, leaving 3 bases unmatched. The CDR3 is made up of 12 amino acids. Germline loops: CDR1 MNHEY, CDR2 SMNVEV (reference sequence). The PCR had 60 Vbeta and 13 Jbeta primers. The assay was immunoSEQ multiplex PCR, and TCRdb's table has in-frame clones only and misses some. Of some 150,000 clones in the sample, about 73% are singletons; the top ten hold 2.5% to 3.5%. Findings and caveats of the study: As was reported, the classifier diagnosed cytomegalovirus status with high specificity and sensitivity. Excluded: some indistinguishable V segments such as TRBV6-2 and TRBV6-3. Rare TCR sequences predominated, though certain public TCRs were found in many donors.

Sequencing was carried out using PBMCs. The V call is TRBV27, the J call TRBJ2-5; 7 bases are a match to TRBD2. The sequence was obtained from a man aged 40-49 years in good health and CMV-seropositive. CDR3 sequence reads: CATGRSQETQYF. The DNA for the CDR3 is TGTGCCACCGGGAGGTCCCAAGAGACCCAGTACTTC.